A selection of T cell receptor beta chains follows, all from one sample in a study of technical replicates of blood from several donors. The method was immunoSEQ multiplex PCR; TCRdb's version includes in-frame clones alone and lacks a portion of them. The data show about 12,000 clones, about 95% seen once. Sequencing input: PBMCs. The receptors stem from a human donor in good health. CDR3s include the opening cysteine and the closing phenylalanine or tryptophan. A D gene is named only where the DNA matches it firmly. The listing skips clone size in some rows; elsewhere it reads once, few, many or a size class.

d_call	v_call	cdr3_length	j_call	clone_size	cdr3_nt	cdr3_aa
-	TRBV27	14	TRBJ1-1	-	TGTGCCAGCGCTAATCCTCCGGGGTACACTGAAGCTTTCTTT	CASANPPGYTEAFF
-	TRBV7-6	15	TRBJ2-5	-	TGTGCCAGCAGCTTAGAGGGGGGGCGCGATGAGACCCAGTACTTC	CASSLEGGRDETQYF
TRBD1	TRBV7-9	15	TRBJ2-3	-	TGTGCCAGCAGCCTATCGGGACAGGGGCGGTCAAGGTCGTATTTT	CASSLSGQGRSRSYF
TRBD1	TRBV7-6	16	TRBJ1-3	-	TGTGCCAGCAGCTCGCAGGGGGCCTACTCTGGAAACACCATATATTTT	CASSSQGAYSGNTIYF
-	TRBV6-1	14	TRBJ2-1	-	TGTGCCAGCAGCCACAATCCCGCCTACAATGAGCAGTTCTTC	CASSHNPAYNEQFF
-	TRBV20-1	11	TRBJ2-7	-	TGCAGTGCCGAGAGGGACTACGAGCAGTACTTC	CSAERDYEQYF
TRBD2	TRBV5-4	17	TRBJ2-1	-	TGTGCCAGCAGCTCCGTAGCCGGGACTAGCGGAAACAATGAGCAGTTCTTC	CASSSVAGTSGNNEQFF
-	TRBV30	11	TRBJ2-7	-	TGTGCCTGGAGTGCCAGTTACGAGCAGTACTTC	CAWSASYEQYF
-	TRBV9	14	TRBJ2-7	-	TGTGCCAGTAACGCAGGTGGGAGCTCCTACGAGCAGTACTTC	CASNAGGSSYEQYF
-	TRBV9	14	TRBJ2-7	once	TGTGCCAGCAGCGTCGGACTACCCCCCTACGAGCAGTACTTC	CASSVGLPPYEQYF
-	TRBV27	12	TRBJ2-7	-	TGTGCCAGCAGTTTCATACAGGGCCCGCAGTACTTC	CASSFIQGPQYF
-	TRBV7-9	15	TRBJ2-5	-	TGTGCCAGCAGTTACAAGGGGCCCTTGGGAGAGACCCAGTACTTC	CASSYKGPLGETQYF
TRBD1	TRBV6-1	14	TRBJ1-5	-	TGTGCCAGCAGTCCTACAGGGGTCGGGCAGCCCCAGCATTTT	CASSPTGVGQPQHF
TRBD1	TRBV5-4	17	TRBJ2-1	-	TGTGCCAGCAGCTTGGAATCTCGGGACAGGCCCTACAATGAGCAGTTCTTC	CASSLESRDRPYNEQFF
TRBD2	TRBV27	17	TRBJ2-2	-	TGTGCCAGCAGTTTTGTGGGACTAGCGGAGAACACCGGGGAGCTGTTTTTT	CASSFVGLAENTGELFF
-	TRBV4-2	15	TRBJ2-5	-	TGTGCCAGCAGCCAAGATACGGGAGCGGGAGAGACCCAGTACTTC	CASSQDTGAGETQYF
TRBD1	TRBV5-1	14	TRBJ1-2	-	TGCGCCAGCAGGGATGTCAGGGGGAACTATGGCTACACCTTC	CASRDVRGNYGYTF
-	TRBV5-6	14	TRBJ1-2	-	TGTGCCAGCACTCTGCGGGGGGGGCCTTCTGTCCACACCTTC	CASTLRGGPSVHTF
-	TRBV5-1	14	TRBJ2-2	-	TGCGCCAGCAGCTTGGCGGGGATCACCGGGGAGCTGTTTTTT	CASSLAGITGELFF
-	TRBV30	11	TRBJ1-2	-	TGTGCCCAAGGAGGACTTGGGGGCTACACCTTC	CAQGGLGGYTF
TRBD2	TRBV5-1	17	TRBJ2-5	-	TGCGCCAGCAGCTTGAGGACTAGCGCGGGGGGAAGGGAGACCCAGTACTTC	CASSLRTSAGGRETQYF
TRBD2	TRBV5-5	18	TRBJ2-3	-	TGTGCCAGCAGCTTCGCCGGGACTAGCGGGAGCGAGGCAGATACGCAGTATTTT	CASSFAGTSGSEADTQYF
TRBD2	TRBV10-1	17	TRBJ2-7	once	TGCGCCAGCAGCGAAGGAGGACTAGCGGTGAGCTCCTACGAGCAGTACTTC	CASSEGGLAVSSYEQYF
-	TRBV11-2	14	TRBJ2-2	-	TGTGCCAGCAGCCACAGGGAGAACACCGGGGAGCTGTTTTTT	CASSHRENTGELFF
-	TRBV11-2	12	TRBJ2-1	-	TGTGCCAGCAGCACGGGACTTAATGAGCAGTTCTTC	CASSTGLNEQFF
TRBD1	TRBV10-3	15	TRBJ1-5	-	TGTGCCATCAGTGAGTCACGACAGGGAGAACAGCCCCAGCATTTT	CAISESRQGEQPQHF
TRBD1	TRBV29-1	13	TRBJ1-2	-	TGCCAAACAGGGGAGAGTGCTGACTATGGCTACACCTTC	CQTGESADYGYTF
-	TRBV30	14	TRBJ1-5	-	TGTGCCTGGAGTGTACAAGGGGGAAATCAGCCCCAGCATTTT	CAWSVQGGNQPQHF
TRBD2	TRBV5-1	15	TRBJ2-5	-	TGCGCCAGCAGCTTGGATATAGCGGGAGTGGAGACCCAGTACTTC	CASSLDIAGVETQYF
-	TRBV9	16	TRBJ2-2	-	TGTGCCAGCAGCGTAGATCGGGGAGTTGAAACCGGGGAGCTGTTTTTT	CASSVDRGVETGELFF
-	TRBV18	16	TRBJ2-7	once	TGTGCCAGCTCACCATTTGAGGTAGGGAGTCACGACGAGCAGTACTTC	CASSPFEVGSHDEQYF
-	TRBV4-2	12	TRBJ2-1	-	TGTGCCAGCAGCCAAGACTACCATGAGCAGTTCTTC	CASSQDYHEQFF
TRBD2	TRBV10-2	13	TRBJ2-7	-	TGCGCCAGTAGACTAGCGGGGTCCTACGAGCAGTACTTC	CASRLAGSYEQYF
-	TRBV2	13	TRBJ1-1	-	TGTGCCAGCAGTACAGAGTTTATCACTGAAGCTTTCTTT	CASSTEFITEAFF
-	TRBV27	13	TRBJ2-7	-	TGTGCCAGCAGTTTGAAGGGGGAGTACGAGCAGTACTTC	CASSLKGEYEQYF
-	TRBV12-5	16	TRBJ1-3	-	TGTGCTAGTGGTTTGGGCGGCATCCTTGGAGGAAACACCATATATTTT	CASGLGGILGGNTIYF
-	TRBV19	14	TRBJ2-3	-	TGTGCCAGTAGTTTCCGGGAGTGGGCAGATACGCAGTATTTT	CASSFREWADTQYF
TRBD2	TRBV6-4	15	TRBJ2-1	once	TGTGCCAGCAGTGACAAACTAGCGGGCTACAATGAGCAGTTCTTC	CASSDKLAGYNEQFF
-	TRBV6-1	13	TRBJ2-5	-	TGTGCCAGCAGTGGACAGGAGGATGGAGACCAGTACTTC	CASSGQEDGDQYF
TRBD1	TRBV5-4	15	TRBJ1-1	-	TGTGCCAGCAGCACAGCCACCGGGACAGGGACTGAAGCTTTCTTT	CASSTATGTGTEAFF